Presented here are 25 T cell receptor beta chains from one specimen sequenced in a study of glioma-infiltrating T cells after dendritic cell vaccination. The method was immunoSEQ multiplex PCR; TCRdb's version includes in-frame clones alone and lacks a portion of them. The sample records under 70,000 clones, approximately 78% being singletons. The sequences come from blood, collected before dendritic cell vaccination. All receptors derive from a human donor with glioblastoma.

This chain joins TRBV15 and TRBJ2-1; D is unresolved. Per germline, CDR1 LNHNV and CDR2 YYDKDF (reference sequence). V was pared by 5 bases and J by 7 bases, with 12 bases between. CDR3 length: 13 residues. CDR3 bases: TGTGCCACCAGCGGTCGAGGTAGGAATGAGCAGTTCTTC. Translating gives CATSGRGRNEQFF.

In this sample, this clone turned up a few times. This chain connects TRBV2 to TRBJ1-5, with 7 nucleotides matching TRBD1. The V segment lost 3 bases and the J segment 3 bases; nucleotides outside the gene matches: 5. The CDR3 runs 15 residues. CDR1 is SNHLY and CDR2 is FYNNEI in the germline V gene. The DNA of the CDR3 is TGTGCCAGCAGTGACCAGGGGGGCGACAATCAGCCCCAGCATTTT. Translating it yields CASSDQGGDNQPQHF.

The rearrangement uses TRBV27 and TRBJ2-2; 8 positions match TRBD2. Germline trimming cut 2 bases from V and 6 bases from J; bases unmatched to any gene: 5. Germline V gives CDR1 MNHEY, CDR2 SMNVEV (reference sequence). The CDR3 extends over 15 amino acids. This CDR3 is CASSLTGGAPGELFF. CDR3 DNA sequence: TGTGCCAGCAGTTTAACCGGGGGGGCCCCCGGGGAGCTGTTTTTT.

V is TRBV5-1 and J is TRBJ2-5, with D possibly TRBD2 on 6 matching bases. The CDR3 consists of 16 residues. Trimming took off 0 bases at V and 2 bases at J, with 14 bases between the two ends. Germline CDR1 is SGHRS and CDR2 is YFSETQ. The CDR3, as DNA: TGCGCCAGCAGCTTGGGGGCTAGCGAGGAACAAGAGACCCAGTACTTC. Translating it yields CASSLGASEEQETQYF. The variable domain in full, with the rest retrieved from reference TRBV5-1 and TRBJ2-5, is KAGVTQTPRYLIKTRGQQVTLSCSPISGHRSVSWYQQTPGQGLQFLFEYFSETQRNKGNFPGRFSGRQFSNSRSEMNVSTLELGDSALYLCASSLGASEEQETQYFGPGTRLLVL.

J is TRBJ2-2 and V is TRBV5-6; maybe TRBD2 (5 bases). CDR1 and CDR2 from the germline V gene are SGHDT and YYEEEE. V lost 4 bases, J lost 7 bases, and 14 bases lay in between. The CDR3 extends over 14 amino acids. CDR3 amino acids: CASSAPGGHGELFF. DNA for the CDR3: TGTGCCAGCAGCGCCCCAGGAGGCCACGGGGAGCTGTTTTTT.

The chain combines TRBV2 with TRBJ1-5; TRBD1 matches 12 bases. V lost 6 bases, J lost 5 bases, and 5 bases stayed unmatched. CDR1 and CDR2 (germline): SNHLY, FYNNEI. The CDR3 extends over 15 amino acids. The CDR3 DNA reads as TGTGCCAGCAGGAGGGACAGGGGGCGGCATCAGCCCCAGCATTTT. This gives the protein CASRRDRGRHQPQHF. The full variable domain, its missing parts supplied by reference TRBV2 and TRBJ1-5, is EPEVTQTPSHQVTQMGQEVILRCVPISNHLYFYWYRQILGQKVEFLVSFYNNEISEKSEIFDDQFSVERPDGSNFTLKIRSTKLEDSAMYFCASRRDRGRHQPQHFGDGTRLSIL.

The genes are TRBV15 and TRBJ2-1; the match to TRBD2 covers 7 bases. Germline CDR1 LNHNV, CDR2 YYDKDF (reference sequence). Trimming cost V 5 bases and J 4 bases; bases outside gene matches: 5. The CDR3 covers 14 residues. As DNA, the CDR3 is TGTGCCACCAGCCGGGAGGTCCGGTACAATGAGCAGTTCTTC. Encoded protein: CATSREVRYNEQFF.

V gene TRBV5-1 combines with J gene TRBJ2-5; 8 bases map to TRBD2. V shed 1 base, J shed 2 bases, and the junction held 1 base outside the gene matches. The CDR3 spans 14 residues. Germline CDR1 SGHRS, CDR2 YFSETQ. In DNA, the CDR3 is TGCGCCAGCAGCTTGTCGGGGGGGCAAGAGACCCAGTACTTC. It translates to CASSLSGGQETQYF.

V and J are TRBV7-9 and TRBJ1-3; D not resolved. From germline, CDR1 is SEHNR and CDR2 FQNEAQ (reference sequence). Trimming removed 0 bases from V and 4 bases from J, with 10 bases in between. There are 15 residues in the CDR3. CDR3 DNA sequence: TGTGCCAGCAGCTTAGCAGGCAGAGGAGGAAACACCATATATTTT. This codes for CASSLAGRGGNTIYF.

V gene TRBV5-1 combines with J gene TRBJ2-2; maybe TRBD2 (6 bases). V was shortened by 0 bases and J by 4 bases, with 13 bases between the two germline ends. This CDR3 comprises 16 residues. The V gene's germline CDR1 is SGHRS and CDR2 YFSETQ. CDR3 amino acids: CASSLAGDSSTGELFF. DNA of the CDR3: TGCGCCAGCAGCTTGGCCGGGGACTCCTCCACCGGGGAGCTGTTTTTT.

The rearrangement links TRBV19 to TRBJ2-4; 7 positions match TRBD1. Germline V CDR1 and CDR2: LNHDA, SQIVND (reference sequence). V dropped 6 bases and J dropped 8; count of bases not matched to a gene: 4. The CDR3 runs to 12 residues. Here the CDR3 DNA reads TGTGCCAGTAGCGGGACAGCGGACATTCAGTACTTC. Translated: CASSGTADIQYF.

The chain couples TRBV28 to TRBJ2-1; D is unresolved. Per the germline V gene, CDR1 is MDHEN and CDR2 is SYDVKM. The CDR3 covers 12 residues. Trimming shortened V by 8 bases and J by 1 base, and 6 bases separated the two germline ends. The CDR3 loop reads CASERSYNEQFF. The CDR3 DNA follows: TGTGCCAGCGAACGGTCCTACAATGAGCAGTTCTTC.

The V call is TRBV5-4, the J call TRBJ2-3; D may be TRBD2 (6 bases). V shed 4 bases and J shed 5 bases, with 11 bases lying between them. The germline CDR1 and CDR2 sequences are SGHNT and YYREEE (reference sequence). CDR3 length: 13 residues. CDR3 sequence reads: CASSPGVGDTQYF. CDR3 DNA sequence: TGTGCCAGCAGCCCGGGGGTAGGAGATACGCAGTATTTT.

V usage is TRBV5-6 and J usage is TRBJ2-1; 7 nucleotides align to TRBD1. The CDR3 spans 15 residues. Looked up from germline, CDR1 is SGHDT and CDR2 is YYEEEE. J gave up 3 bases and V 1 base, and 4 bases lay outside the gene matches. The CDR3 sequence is CASSLQGGGYNEQFF. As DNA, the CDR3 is TGTGCCAGCAGCTTGCAAGGGGGCGGCTACAATGAGCAGTTCTTC.

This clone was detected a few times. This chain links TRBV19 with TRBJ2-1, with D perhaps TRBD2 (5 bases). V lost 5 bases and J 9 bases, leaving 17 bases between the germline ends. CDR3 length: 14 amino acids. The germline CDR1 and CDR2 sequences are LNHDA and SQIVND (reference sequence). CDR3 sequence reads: CASSPRWRSGEQFF. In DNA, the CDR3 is TGTGCCAGTAGTCCCAGATGGAGGTCGGGTGAGCAGTTCTTC. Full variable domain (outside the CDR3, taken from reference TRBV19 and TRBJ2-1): DGGITQSPKYLFRKEGQNVTLSCEQNLNHDAMYWYRQDPGQGLRLIYYSQIVNDFQKGDIAEGYSVSREKKESFPLTVTSAQKNPTAFYLCASSPRWRSGEQFFGPGTRLTVL.

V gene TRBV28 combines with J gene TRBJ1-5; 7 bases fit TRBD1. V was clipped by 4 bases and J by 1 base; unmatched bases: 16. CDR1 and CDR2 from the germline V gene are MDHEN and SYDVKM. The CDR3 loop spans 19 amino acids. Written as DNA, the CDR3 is TGTGCCAGCAGTTCTGAATTGGACAGGTTCGGGGGCAGCAATCAGCCCCAGCATTTT. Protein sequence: CASSSELDRFGGSNQPQHF.

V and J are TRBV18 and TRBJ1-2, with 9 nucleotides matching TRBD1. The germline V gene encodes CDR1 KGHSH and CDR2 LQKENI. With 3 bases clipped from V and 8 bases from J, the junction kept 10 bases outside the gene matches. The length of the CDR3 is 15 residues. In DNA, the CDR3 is TGTGCCAGCTCACCTAACACACGGGACAGGGACGGCTACACCTTC. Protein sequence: CASSPNTRDRDGYTF.

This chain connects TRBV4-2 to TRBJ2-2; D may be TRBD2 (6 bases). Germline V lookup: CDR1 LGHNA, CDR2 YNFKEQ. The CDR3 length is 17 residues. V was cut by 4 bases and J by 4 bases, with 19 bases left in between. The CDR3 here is CASSPADLGGVTGELFF. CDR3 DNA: TGTGCCAGCAGCCCGGCTGATCTCGGGGGAGTCACCGGGGAGCTGTTTTTT.

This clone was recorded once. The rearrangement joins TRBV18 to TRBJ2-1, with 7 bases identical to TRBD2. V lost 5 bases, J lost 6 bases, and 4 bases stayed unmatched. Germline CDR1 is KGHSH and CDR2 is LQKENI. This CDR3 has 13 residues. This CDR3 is CASSGDYTNEQFF. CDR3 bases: TGTGCCAGCTCAGGGGACTATACCAATGAGCAGTTCTTC.

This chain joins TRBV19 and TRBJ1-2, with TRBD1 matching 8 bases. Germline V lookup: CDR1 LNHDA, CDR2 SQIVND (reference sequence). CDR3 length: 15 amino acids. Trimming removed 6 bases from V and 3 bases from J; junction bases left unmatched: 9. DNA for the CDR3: TGTGCCAGTAGCCCAAAGGACAGGGTCGACTATGGCTACACCTTC. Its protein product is CASSPKDRVDYGYTF. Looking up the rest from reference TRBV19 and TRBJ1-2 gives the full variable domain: DGGITQSPKYLFRKEGQNVTLSCEQNLNHDAMYWYRQDPGQGLRLIYYSQIVNDFQKGDIAEGYSVSREKKESFPLTVTSAQKNPTAFYLCASSPKDRVDYGYTFGSGTRLTVV.

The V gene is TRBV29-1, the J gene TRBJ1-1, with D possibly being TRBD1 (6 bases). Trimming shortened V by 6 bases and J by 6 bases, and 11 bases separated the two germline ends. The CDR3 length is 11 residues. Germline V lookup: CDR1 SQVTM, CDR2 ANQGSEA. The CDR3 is CSVRRGPEAFF. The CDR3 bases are TGCAGCGTCCGCAGGGGTCCTGAAGCTTTCTTT.

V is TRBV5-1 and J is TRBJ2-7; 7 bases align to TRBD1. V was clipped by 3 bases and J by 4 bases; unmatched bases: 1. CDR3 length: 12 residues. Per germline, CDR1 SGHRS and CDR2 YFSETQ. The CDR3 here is CASSSTGYEQYF. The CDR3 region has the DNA TGCGCCAGCAGCTCGACAGGGTACGAGCAGTACTTC. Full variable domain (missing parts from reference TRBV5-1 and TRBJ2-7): KAGVTQTPRYLIKTRGQQVTLSCSPISGHRSVSWYQQTPGQGLQFLFEYFSETQRNKGNFPGRFSGRQFSNSRSEMNVSTLELGDSALYLCASSSTGYEQYFGPGTRLTVT.

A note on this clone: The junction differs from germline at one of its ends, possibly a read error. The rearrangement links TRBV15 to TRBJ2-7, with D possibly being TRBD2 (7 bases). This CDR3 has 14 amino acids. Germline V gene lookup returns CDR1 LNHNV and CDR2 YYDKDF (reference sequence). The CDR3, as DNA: TGTGCCACCAGCAGAGTTTTGGAGGGGGGGCCCCCGGACTTC. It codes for CATSRVLEGGPPDF.

In DNA, the CDR3 is TGCGCCAGCAGCCAAGGGCAGGGGGCGGATTCACCCCTCCACTTT. Amino acid sequence: CASSQGQGADSPLHF. The chain recombines TRBV4-1 with TRBJ1-6, with TRBD1 matching 8 bases. The CDR3 is 15 residues long. From germline, CDR1 is MGHRA and CDR2 YSYEKL. J lost 8 bases, V lost 1 base, and 4 bases had no gene match.

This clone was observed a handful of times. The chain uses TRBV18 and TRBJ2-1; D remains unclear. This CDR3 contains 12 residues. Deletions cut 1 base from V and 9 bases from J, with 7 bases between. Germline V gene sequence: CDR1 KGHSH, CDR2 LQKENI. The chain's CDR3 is CASSPRLSEQFF. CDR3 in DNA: TGTGCCAGCTCACCACGTCTCAGTGAGCAGTTCTTC. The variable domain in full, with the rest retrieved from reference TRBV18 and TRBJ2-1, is NAGVMQNPRHLVRRRGQEARLRCSPMKGHSHVYWYRQLPEEGLKFMVYLQKENIIDESGMPKERFSAEFPKEGPSILRIQQVVRGDSAAYFCASSPRLSEQFFGPGTRLTVL.